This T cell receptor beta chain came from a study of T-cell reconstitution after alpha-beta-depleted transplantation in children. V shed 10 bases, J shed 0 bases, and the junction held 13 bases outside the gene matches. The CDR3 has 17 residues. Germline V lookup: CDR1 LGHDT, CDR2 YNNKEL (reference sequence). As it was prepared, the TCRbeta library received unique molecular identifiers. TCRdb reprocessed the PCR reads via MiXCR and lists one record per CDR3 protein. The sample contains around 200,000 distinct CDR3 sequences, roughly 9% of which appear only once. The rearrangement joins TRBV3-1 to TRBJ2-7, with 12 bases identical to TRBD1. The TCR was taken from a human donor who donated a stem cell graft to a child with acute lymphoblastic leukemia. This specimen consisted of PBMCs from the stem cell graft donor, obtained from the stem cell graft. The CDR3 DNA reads TGTGCCACCTCCATCCGGGACAGGGGGCTTGACTCCTACGAGCAGTACTTC. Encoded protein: CATSIRDRGLDSYEQYF.